Sequencing of this T cell receptor (beta chain) was carried out in a study of CD8+ T cells in alopecia areata. Study findings and constraints: Scalp clonality, together with expanded CD8+ clones among the top 100, fell significantly with tofacitinib. It was lesional scalp, especially alopecia totalis/universalis, that showed higher clonality than normal scalp. Tofacitinib did not eliminate many expanded lesional clones from scalp or blood.

About this clone itself: What it binds is unknown.

This sample's treatment: oral pan-JAK inhibitor, 5-10 mg twice daily. RNA was isolated and reverse transcribed to cDNA, the sequencing template. Using immunoSEQ multiplex PCR, the repertoire was profiled, and TCRdb retains in-frame clones only, with some absent. The sample includes some 98,000 clones, around 60% of them seen just once. Sequenced material: CD8+ T cells sorted from blood, taken at week 4, from a patient treated with tofacitinib. This TCR was sampled from a human donor with alopecia areata.

The CDR3 sequence is CASSLSGRAGELFF. CDR3 coding DNA: TGTGCCAGCAGCCTTAGCGGGAGAGCCGGGGAGCTGTTTTTT. This chain joins TRBV5-6 and TRBJ2-2; 9 bases fit TRBD2. The CDR3 runs to 14 residues. The germline V gene encodes CDR1 SGHDT and CDR2 YYEEEE. With 4 bases clipped from V and 6 bases from J, the junction kept 4 bases outside the gene matches. Based on the CDR3 plus reference TRBV5-6 and TRBJ2-2, the full variable domain is DAGVTQSPTHLIKTRGQQVTLRCSPKSGHDTVSWYQQALGQGPQFIFQYYEEEERQRGNFPDRFSGHQFPNYSSELNVNALLLGDSALYLCASSLSGRAGELFFGEGSRLTVL.